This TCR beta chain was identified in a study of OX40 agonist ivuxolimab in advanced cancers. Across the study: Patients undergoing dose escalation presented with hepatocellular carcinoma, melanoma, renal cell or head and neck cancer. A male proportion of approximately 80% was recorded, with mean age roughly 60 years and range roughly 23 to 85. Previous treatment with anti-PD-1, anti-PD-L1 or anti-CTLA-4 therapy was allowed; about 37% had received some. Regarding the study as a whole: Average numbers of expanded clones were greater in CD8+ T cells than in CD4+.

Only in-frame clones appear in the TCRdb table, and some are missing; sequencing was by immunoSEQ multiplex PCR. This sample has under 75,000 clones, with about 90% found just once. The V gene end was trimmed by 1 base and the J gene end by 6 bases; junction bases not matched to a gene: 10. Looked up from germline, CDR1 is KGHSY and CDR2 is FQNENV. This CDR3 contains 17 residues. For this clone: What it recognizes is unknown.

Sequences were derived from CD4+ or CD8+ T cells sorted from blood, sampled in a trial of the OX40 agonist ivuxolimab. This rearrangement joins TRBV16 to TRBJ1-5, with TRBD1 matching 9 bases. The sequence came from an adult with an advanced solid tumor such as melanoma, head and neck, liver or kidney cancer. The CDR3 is CASSQFSTGGPFQPQHF. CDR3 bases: TGTGCCAGCAGCCAATTTAGCACAGGGGGCCCCTTTCAGCCCCAGCATTTT. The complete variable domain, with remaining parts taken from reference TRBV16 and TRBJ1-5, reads GEEVAQTPKHLVRGEGQKAKLYCAPIKGHSYVFWYQQVLKNEFKFLISFQNENVFDETGMPKERFSAKCLPNSPCSLEIQATKLEDSAVYFCASSQFSTGGPFQPQHFGDGTRLSIL.